Each of the 9 T cell receptor beta chains below was sequenced from the same sample in a study of cytomegalovirus exposure and HLA in healthy donors. PCR primers comprised 60 Vbeta and 13 Jbeta primers. Measured with immunoSEQ multiplex PCR; TCRdb has only the in-frame clones, and not every one. The repertoire includes 150,000 or so clones, around 72% of them detected once, and around 4.5% sits in the top ten. Material for sequencing was PBMCs. These receptors all stem from a man younger than 35 in good health and CMV-seropositive.

This clone appeared a single time. A far larger clone differs by one base, so this is likely a read error. The genes are TRBV6-6 and TRBJ1-1; 9 positions match TRBD1. With 11 bases clipped from V and 6 bases from J, the junction kept 10 bases outside the gene matches. CDR3 length: 13 amino acids. Germline V lookup: CDR1 MNHNY, CDR2 SVGAGI (reference sequence). CDR3 loop: CAGTGGSGAEAFF. For the CDR3, the DNA is TGTGCCGGAACAGGGGGCTCTGGCGCTGAAGCTTTCTTT.

In its sample, this clone was seen a few times. The chain employs TRBV28 and TRBJ2-7; no clear D. V was clipped by 3 bases and J by 6 bases, with 12 bases between them. Germline-derived CDR1 and CDR2 are MDHEN and SYDVKM. This CDR3 is 13 amino acids long. Here the CDR3 DNA reads TGTGCCAGCAGTTTCCAAATCCTACTCGAGCAGTACTTC. It yields the protein CASSFQILLEQYF.

This chain connects TRBV27 to TRBJ1-1, with TRBD1 matching over 8 bases. CDR3 length equals 15 residues. The germline gives CDR1 MNHEY, CDR2 SMNVEV (reference sequence). The junction had 11 bases not matched to a gene; V was cut back by 7 bases and J by 4 bases. CDR3 DNA sequence: TGTGCCAGCACCTCTGAGTCCAGGGGGCTCACTGAAGCTTTCTTT. Amino acids: CASTSESRGLTEAFF.

The V call is TRBV5-1, the J call TRBJ2-5; maybe TRBD2 (5 bases). The germline V and J ends were trimmed by 0 bases and 4 bases, with 16 bases remaining between them. The CDR3 is 16 residues long. The germline gives CDR1 SGHRS, CDR2 YFSETQ. This chain's CDR3 is CASSLVAGSSGETQYF. The CDR3 region has the DNA TGCGCCAGCAGCTTGGTGGCGGGTTCTTCTGGAGAGACCCAGTACTTC.

V is TRBV6-6 and J is TRBJ1-5; D not certain. V shed 7 bases and J shed 1 base, with 11 bases lying between them. The CDR3 length is 14 residues. Germline V CDR1 and CDR2: MNHNY, SVGAGI (reference sequence). DNA for the CDR3: TGTGCCAGCAACCCTCCACAGAGCAATCAGCCCCAGCATTTT. This codes for CASNPPQSNQPQHF.

This chain joins TRBV6-6 and TRBJ2-3; no clear D. CDR1 is MNHNY and CDR2 is SVGAGI in the germline V gene (reference sequence). V lost 5 bases, J lost 2 bases, and 14 bases lay in between. The CDR3 covers 15 residues. CDR3 amino acids: CASSLGLTHTDTQYF. The CDR3 coding sequence is TGTGCCAGCAGTCTTGGTCTCACTCACACAGATACGCAGTATTTT.

The V gene is TRBV18, the J gene TRBJ2-7; maybe TRBD2 (6 bases). Germline values: CDR1 KGHSH, CDR2 LQKENI. The CDR3 runs to 13 residues. Between the trimmed V and J ends, which lost 3 bases and 2 bases, there was a span of 8 bases. CDR3 DNA sequence: TGTGCCAGCTCACCGTCGGGAGCCTACGAGCAGTACTTC. Its translation: CASSPSGAYEQYF.

The V call is TRBV5-4, the J call TRBJ2-1; 13 positions agree with TRBD2. This CDR3 is built from 18 residues. J was trimmed by 8 bases and V by 2 bases; bases with no gene match: 13. From germline, CDR1 is SGHNT and CDR2 YYREEE (reference sequence). The CDR3 is CASSLTSGGAFSNYEQFF. DNA for the CDR3: TGTGCCAGCAGCTTAACTAGCGGGGGGGCCTTTAGTAACTATGAGCAGTTCTTC.

The V and J genes are TRBV5-4 and TRBJ2-7; D ambiguous. Germline CDR1 and CDR2: SGHNT and YYREEE (reference sequence). The V and J ends lost 0 bases and 1 base respectively, with 8 bases between them. The CDR3 length is 14 residues. The CDR3: CASSLDSSSYEQYF. DNA of the CDR3: TGTGCCAGCAGCTTGGATTCCTCGTCCTACGAGCAGTACTTC. The variable domain in full, completed from reference TRBV5-4 and TRBJ2-7, reads ETGVTQSPTHLIKTRGQQVTLRCSSQSGHNTVSWYQQALGQGPQFIFQYYREEENGRGNFPPRFSGLQFPNYSSELNVNALELDDSALYLCASSLDSSSYEQYFGPGTRLTVT.